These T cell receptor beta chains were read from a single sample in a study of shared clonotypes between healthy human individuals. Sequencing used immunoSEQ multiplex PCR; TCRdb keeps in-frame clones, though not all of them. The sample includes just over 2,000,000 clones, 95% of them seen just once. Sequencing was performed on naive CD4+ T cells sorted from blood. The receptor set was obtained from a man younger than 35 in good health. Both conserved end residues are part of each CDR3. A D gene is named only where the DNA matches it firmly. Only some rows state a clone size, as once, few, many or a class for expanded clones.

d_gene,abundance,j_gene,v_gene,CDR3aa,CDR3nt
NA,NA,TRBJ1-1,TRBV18,CASSPRVGDTEAFF,TGTGCCAGCTCACCAAGGGTTGGGGACACTGAAGCTTTCTTT
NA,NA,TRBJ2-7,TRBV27,CASSVQGIPLYEQYF,TGTGCCAGCAGTGTTCAGGGGATTCCCCTATACGAGCAGTACTTC
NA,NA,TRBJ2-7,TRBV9,CASSPSPLPFEQYF,TGTGCCAGCAGCCCGAGCCCCCTCCCCTTCGAGCAGTACTTC
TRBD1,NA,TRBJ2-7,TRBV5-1,CASSSGPTGPYEQYF,TGCGCCAGCAGCTCCGGACCGACAGGGCCCTACGAGCAGTACTTC
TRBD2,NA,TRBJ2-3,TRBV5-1,CASSWTSGRALGATDTQYF,TGCGCCAGCAGCTGGACTAGCGGGAGGGCCCTCGGGGCCACAGATACGCAGTATTTT
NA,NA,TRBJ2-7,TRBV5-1,CASSLSGSALYEQYF,TGCGCCAGCAGCTTGTCAGGCAGTGCCCTTTACGAGCAGTACTTC
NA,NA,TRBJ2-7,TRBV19,CASRDLRGGGSYEQYF,TGTGCCAGTAGAGACCTCAGGGGAGGAGGGTCCTACGAGCAGTACTTC
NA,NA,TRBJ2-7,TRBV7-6,CASSSSAKAGEQYF,TGTGCCAGCAGCTCTAGCGCCAAAGCAGGCGAGCAGTACTTC
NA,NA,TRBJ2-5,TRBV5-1,CASSLAGREETQYF,TGCGCCAGCAGCTTGGCCGGGCGAGAAGAGACCCAGTACTTC
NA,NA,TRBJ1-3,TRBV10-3,CAISEGEGLGNTIYF,TGTGCCATCAGTGAGGGGGAAGGTCTCGGAAACACCATATATTTT
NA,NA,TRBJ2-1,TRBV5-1,CASSSRGDYNEQFF,TGCGCCAGCAGTTCTCGGGGAGACTACAATGAGCAGTTCTTC
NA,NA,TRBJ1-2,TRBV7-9,CASSLPLTGYTF,TGTGCCAGCAGCCTCCCCCTCACTGGCTACACCTTC
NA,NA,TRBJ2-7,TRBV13,CASSLEQGYEQYF,TGTGCCAGCAGCTTGGAACAGGGCTACGAGCAGTACTTC
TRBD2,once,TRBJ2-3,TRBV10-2,CASSGGASGDTQYF,TGCGCCAGCAGTGGTGGGGCTAGCGGGGATACGCAGTATTTT
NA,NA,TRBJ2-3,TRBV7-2,CASTLRSQTITDTQYF,TGTGCCAGCACCCTAAGGTCGCAGACTATCACAGATACGCAGTATTTT
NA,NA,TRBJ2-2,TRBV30,CAWRMSFTGELFF,TGTGCCTGGAGGATGAGTTTTACCGGGGAGCTGTTTTTT
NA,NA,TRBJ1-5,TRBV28,CASSLKTARNQPQHF,TGTGCCAGCAGTTTAAAGACAGCGCGGAATCAGCCCCAGCATTTT
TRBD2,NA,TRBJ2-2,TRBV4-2,CASSQQSPAGEERELFF,TGTGCCAGCAGCCAACAAAGCCCAGCGGGGGAGGAGAGGGAGCTGTTTTTT
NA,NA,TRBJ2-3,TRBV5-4,CASSWDPTDTQYF,TGTGCCAGCAGCTGGGATCCCACAGATACGCAGTATTTT
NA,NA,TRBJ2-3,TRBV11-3,CASSRTSLGDTQYF,TGTGCCAGCAGCCGGACGTCGCTTGGGGATACGCAGTATTTT
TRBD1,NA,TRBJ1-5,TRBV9,CASSPGGAYSNQPQHF,TGTGCCAGCAGCCCAGGGGGCGCGTATAGCAATCAGCCCCAGCATTTT
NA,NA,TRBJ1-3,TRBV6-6,CAGRQEGNTIYF,TGTGCCGGGAGACAGGAAGGAAACACCATATATTTT
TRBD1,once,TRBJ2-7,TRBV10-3,CAISGSRAGTGIYEQYF,TGTGCCATCAGTGGGAGTCGCGCCGGGACAGGGATCTACGAGCAGTACTTC
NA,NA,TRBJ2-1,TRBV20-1,CSVTAGNEQFF,TGCAGTGTTACCGCGGGCAATGAGCAGTTCTTC
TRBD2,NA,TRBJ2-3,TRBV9,CASSATSGSTDTQYF,TGTGCCAGCAGCGCTACTAGCGGGAGCACAGATACGCAGTATTTT
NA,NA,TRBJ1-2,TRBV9,CASSVGRVNYGYTF,TGTGCCAGCAGCGTGGGCAGGGTCAACTATGGCTACACCTTC
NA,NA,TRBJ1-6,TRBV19,CASSLLGNSPLHF,TGTGCCAGTTCACTCTTAGGGAATTCACCCCTCCACTTT
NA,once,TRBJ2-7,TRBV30,CAWITRGEQYF,TGTGCCTGGATAACCCGCGGGGAGCAGTACTTC
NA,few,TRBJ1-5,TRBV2,CASSEEGNQPQHF,TGTGCCAGCAGTGAAGAGGGAAATCAGCCCCAGCATTTT
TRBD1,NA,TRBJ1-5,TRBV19,CASSHRDRGYQPQHF,TGTGCCAGTAGTCACCGGGACAGGGGTTATCAGCCCCAGCATTTT
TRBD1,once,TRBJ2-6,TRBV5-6,CASSAGTGKPGANVLTF,TGTGCCAGCAGCGCCGGGACAGGGAAACCTGGGGCCAACGTCCTGACTTTC
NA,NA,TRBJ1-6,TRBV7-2,CASSRELPGVSSYNSPLHF,TGTGCCAGCAGCAGAGAGTTACCAGGGGTTAGCTCCTATAATTCACCCCTCCACTTT
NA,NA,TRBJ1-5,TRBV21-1,CASKQGQGKGQPQHF,TGTGCCAGCAAGCAGGGACAGGGGAAGGGGCAGCCCCAGCATTTT
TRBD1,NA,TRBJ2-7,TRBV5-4,CASSTDRAYSEQYF,TGTGCCAGCAGCACGGACAGGGCCTACTCCGAGCAGTACTTC
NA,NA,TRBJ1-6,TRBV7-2,CASSLVGGNSALHF,TGTGCCAGCAGCTTAGTCGGGGGAAATTCGGCCCTCCACTTT